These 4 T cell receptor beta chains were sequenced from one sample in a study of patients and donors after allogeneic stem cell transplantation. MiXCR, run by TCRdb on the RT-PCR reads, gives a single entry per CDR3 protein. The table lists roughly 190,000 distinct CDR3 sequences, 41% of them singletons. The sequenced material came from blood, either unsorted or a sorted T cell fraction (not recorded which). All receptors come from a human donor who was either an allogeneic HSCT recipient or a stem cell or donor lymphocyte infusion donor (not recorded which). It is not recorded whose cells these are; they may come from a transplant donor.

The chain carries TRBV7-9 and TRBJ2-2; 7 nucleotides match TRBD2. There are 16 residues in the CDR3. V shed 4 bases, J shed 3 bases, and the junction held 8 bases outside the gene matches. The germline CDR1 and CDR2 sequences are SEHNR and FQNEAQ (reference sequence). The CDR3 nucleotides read TGTGCCAGCAGCTCTCAGCGGGGTCGGGACACCGGGGAGCTGTTTTTT. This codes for CASSSQRGRDTGELFF.

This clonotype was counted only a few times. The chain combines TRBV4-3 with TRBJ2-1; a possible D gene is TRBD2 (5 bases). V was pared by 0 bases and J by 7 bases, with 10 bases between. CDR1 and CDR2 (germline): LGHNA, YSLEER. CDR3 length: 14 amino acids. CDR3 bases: TGCGCCAGCAGCCAAGAAAGCGGAAGGAATGAGCAGTTCTTC. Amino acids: CASSQESGRNEQFF.

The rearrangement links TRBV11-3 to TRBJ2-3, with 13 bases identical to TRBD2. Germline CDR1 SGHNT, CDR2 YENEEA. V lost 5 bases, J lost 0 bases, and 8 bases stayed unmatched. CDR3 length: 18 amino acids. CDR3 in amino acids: CASSPGTSGIFSTDTQYF. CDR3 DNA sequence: TGTGCCAGCAGCCCTGGGACTAGCGGGATCTTTAGCACAGATACGCAGTATTTT.

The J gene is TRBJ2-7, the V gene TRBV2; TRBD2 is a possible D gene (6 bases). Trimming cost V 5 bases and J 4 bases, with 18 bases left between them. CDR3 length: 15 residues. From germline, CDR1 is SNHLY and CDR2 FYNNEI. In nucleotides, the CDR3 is TGTGCCAGCAGTTTCGTAGCGGTTCGCAGATACGAGCAGTACTTC. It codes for CASSFVAVRRYEQYF.